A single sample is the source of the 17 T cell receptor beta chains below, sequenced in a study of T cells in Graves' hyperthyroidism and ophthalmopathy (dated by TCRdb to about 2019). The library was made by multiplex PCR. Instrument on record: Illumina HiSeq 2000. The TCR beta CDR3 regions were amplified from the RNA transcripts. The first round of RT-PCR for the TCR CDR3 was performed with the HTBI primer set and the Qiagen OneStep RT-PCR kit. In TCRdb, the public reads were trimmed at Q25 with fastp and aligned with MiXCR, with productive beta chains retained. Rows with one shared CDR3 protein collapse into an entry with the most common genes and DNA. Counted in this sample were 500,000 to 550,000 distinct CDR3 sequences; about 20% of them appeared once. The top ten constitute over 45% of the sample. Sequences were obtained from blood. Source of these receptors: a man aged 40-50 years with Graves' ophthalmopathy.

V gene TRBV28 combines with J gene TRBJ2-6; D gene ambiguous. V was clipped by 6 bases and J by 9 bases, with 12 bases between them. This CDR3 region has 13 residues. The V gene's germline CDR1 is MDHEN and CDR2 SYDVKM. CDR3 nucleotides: TGTGCCAGCAGAGAGCTCGCTTACAACGTCCTGACTTTC. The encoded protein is CASRELAYNVLTF.

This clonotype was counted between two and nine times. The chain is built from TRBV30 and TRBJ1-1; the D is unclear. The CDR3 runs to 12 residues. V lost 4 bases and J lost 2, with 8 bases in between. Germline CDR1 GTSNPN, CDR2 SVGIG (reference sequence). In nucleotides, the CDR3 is TGTGCCTGGAACCATGGCAACACTGAAGCTTTCTTT. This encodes CAWNHGNTEAFF. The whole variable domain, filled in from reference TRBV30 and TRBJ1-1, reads SQTIHQWPATLVQPVGSPLSLECTVEGTSNPNLYWYRQAAGRGLQLLFYSVGIGQISSEVPQNLSASRPQDRQFILSSKKLLLSDSGFYLCAWNHGNTEAFFGQGTRLTVV.

As DNA, the CDR3 is TGCAGTGCTAGAGATGCAGTAGCCAAAAACATTCAGTACTTC. This encodes CSARDAVAKNIQYF. The chain links TRBV20-1 to TRBJ2-4; no reliable D call. V was shortened by 0 bases and J by 0 bases, with 6 bases between the two germline ends. This CDR3 comprises 14 residues. Per the germline V gene, CDR1 is DFQATT and CDR2 is SNEGSKA (reference sequence).

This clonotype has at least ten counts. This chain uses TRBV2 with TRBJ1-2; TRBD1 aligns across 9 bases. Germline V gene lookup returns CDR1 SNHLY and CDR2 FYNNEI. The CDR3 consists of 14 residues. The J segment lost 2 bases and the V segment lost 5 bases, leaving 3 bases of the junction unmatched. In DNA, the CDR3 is TGTGCCAGCAGTCGACAGGGGGGCAACTATGGCTACACCTTC. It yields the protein CASSRQGGNYGYTF.

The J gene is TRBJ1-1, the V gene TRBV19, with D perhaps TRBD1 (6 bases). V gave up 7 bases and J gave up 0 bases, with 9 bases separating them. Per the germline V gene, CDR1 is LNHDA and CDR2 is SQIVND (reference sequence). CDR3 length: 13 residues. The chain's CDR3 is CASNSGVNTEAFF. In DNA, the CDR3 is TGTGCCAGTAATTCAGGGGTGAACACTGAAGCTTTCTTT.

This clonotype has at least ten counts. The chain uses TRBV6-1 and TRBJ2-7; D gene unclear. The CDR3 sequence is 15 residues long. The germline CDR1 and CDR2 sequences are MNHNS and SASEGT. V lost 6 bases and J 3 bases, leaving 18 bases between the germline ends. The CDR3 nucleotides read TGTGCCAGCAGCCATAAAGCAGGCCAGAGCTACGAGCAGTACTTC. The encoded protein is CASSHKAGQSYEQYF.

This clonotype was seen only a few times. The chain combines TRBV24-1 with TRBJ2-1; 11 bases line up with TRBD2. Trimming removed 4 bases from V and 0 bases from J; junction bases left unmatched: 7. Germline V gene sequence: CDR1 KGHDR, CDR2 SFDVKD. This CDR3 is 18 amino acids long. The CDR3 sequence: CATSDPGLAVSSYNEQFF. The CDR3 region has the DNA TGTGCCACCAGTGACCCGGGACTAGCGGTGAGCTCCTACAATGAGCAGTTCTTC.

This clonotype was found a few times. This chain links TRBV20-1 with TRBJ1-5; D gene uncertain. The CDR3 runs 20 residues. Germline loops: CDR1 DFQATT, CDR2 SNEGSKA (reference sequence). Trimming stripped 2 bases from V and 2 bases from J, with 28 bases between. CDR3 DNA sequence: TGCAGTGCTAGAAAGTATTCGGGGTCTCCCTCCTTATGGGGCAATCAGCCCCAGCATTTT. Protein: CSARKYSGSPSLWGNQPQHF.

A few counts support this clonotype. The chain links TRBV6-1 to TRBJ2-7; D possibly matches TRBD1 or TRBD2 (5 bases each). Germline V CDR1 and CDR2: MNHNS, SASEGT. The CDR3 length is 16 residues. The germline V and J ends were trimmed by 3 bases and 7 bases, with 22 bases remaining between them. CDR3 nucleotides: TGTGCCAGCAGTGATTGGGGGACCCTGGGATTGTGGGAGCAGTACTTC. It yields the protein CASSDWGTLGLWEQYF.

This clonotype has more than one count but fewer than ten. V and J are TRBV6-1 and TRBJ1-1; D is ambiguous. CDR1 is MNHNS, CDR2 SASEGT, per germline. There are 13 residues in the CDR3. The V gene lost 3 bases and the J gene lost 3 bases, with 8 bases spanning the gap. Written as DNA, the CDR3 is TGTGCCAGCAGTGAGGCATGGGACACTGAAGCTTTCTTT. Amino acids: CASSEAWDTEAFF.

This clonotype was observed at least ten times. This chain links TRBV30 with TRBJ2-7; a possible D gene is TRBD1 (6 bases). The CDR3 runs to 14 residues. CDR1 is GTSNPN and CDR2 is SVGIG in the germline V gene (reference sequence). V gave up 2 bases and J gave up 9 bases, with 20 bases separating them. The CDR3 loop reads CAWSYRDATPGQYF. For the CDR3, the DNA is TGTGCCTGGAGTTACAGGGACGCCACTCCCGGGCAGTACTTC.

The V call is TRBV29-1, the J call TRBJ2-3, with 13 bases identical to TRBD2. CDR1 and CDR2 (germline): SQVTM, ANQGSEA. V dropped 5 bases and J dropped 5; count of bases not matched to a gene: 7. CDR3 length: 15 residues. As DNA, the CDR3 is TGCAGCGTTCCTTGGACTAGCGGGAGTGTAGATACGCAGTATTTT. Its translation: CSVPWTSGSVDTQYF.

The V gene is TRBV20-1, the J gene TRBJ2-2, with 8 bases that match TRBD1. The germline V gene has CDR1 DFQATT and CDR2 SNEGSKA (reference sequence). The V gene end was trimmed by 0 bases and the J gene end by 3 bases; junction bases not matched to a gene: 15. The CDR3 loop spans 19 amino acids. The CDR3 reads CSARDPGTGFSLHTGELFF. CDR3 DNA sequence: TGCAGTGCTAGAGATCCCGGGACAGGCTTCTCCCTGCACACCGGGGAGCTGTTTTTT.

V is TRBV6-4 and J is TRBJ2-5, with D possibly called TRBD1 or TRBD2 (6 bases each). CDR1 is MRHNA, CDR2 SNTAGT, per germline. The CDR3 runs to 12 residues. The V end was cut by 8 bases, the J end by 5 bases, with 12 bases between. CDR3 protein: CASFRGRETQYF. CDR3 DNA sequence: TGTGCCAGCTTCCGGGGGCGGGAGACCCAGTACTTC.

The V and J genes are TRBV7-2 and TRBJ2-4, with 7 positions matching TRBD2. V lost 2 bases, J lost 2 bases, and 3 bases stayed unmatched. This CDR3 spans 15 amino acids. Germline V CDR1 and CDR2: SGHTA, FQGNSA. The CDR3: CASSLQGTTKNIQYF. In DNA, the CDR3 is TGTGCCAGCAGCTTACAAGGGACTACCAAAAACATTCAGTACTTC.

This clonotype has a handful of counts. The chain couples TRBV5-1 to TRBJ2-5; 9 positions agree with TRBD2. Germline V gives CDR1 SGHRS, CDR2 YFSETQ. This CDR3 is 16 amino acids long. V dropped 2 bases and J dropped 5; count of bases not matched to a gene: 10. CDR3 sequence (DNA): TGCGCCAGCAGCTTATTTCGGGGACTAGCCGGGGAGACCCAGTACTTC. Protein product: CASSLFRGLAGETQYF.

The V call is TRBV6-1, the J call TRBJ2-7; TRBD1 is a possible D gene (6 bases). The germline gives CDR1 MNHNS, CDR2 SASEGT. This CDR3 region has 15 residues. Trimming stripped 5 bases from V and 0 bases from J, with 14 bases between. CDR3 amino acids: CASSRTEFYSYEQYF. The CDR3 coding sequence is TGTGCCAGCAGTCGGACAGAATTCTACTCCTACGAGCAGTACTTC.